This section outlines one T cell receptor beta chain sequence together with its context. Using immunoSEQ multiplex PCR, the repertoire was profiled, and TCRdb retains in-frame clones only, with some absent. The table has about 310,000 clones, roughly 87% seen once. The CDR3 loop spans 17 amino acids. Trimming shortened V by 3 bases and J by 2 bases, and 20 bases separated the two germline ends. Per the germline V gene, CDR1 is ENHRY and CDR2 is SYGVKD. The entry originates in a study of blood T cell repertoires in COVID-19. Study background: The analysed material was cDNA or gDNA that came from T cells, B-cell-depleted T cells, or PBMCs.

This chain uses TRBV10-3 with TRBJ2-7; D is unclear. The TCR sequence derives from a woman aged 18-29 years who had recovered from COVID-19. What was sequenced was PBMCs or T cells enriched from blood (not recorded which). Here the CDR3 DNA reads TGTGCCATCAGTGAAAGTCTACGAACGGCCGGAGCCTACGAGCAGTACTTC. Translation: CAISESLRTAGAYEQYF.